The entry that follows covers one T cell receptor beta chain sequence. This sample stems from a study of tissue T cells after allogeneic stem cell transplantation. Across the study: Of the grafts for graft-versus-host disease patients, four were unmodified and three CD34-selected.

This CDR3 has 15 amino acids. V was clipped by 0 bases and J by 5 bases, with 14 bases between them. The germline V gene has CDR1 SGHRS and CDR2 YFSETQ. TCRdb's copy holds only in-frame clones and misses some; the assay was immunoSEQ multiplex PCR. The sample carries 28,000 or so clones, about 90% recorded once. The rearrangement links TRBV5-1 to TRBJ2-5; TRBD2 might be the D (6 bases). This sequence was found in a male donor older than 55 who later had graft-versus-host disease after an allogeneic stem cell transplant. The source material was blood, sampled before transplantation. The CDR3 coding sequence is TGCGCCAGCAGCTTGGACGGGAGAGCAGGGGAGACCCAGTACTTC. Residues: CASSLDGRAGETQYF.